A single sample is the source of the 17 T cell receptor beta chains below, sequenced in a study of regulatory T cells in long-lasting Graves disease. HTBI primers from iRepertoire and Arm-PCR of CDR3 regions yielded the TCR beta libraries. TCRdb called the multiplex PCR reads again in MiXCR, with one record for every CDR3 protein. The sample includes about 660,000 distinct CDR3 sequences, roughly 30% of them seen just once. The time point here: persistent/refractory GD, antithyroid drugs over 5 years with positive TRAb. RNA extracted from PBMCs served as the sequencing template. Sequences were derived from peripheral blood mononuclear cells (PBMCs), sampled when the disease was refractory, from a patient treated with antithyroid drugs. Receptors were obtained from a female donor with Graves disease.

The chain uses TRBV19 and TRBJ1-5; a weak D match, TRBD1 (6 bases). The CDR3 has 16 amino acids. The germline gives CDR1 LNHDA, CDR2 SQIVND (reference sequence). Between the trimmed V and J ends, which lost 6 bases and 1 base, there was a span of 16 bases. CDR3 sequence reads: CASRGTGTTSNQPQHF. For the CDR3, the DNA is TGTGCCAGTAGGGGGACCGGGACAACAAGCAATCAGCCCCAGCATTTT.

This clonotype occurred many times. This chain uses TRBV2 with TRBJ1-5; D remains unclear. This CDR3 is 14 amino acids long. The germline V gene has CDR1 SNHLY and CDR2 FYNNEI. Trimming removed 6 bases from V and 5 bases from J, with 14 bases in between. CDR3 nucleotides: TGTGCCAGCAGGTTAACAGTTACAGATCAGCCCCAGCATTTT. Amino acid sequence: CASRLTVTDQPQHF.

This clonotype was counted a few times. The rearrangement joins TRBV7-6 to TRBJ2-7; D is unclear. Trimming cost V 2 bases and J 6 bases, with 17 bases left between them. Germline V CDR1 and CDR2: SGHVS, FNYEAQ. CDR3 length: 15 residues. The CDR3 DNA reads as TGTGCCAGCAGCTTACTTAGTGGGCCGGCTTCCGAGCAGTACTTC. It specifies CASSLLSGPASEQYF.

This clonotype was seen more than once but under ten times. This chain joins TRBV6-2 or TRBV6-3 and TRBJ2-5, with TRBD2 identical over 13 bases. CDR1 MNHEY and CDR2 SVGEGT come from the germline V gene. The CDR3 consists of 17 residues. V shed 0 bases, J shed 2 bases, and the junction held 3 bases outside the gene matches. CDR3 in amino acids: CASSYSPGLAGQETQYF. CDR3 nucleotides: TGTGCCAGCAGTTACTCTCCGGGACTAGCGGGACAAGAGACCCAGTACTTC.

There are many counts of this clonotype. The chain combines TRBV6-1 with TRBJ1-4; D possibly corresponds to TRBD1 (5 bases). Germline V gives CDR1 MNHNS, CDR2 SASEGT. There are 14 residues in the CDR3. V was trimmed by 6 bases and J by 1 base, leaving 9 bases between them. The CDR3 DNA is TGTGCCAGCAGAACCGGGGGAACTAATGAAAAACTGTTTTTT. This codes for CASRTGGTNEKLFF.

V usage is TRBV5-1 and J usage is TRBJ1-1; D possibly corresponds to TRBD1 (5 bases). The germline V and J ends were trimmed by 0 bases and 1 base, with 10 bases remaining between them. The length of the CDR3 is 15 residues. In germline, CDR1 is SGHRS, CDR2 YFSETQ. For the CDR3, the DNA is TGCGCCAGCAGCTTGGAACCTACAGGGAACACTGAAGCTTTCTTT. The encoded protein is CASSLEPTGNTEAFF.

DNA for the CDR3: TGTGCCAGCAGCGGTCTGGGCTACACTGAAGCTTTCTTT. Its translation: CASSGLGYTEAFF. The chain recombines TRBV28 with TRBJ1-1, with D unclear. V lost 6 bases and J 3 bases, leaving 11 bases between the germline ends. This CDR3 spans 13 amino acids. Per germline, CDR1 MDHEN and CDR2 SYDVKM. Drawing the rest from reference TRBV28 and TRBJ1-1, the complete variable domain is DVKVTQSSRYLVKRTGEKVFLECVQDMDHENMFWYRQDPGLGLRLIYFSYDVKMKEKGDIPEGYSVSREKKERFSLILESASTNQTSMYLCASSGLGYTEAFFGQGTRLTVV.

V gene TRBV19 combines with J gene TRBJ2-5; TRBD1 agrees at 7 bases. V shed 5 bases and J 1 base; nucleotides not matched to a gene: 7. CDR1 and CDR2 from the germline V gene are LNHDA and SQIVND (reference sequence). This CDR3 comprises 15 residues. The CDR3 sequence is CASSARQGIQETQYF. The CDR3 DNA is TGTGCCAGTAGTGCACGACAGGGCATCCAAGAGACCCAGTACTTC.

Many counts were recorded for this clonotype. CDR3 in amino acids: CASRPEGQPQHF. CDR3 nucleotide sequence: TGTGCCAGCAGACCCGAAGGGCAGCCCCAGCATTTT. V and J are TRBV2 and TRBJ1-5; D uncertain. The germline V and J ends were trimmed by 6 bases and 7 bases, with 10 bases remaining between them. The CDR3 length is 12 residues. Germline V gene lookup returns CDR1 SNHLY and CDR2 FYNNEI.

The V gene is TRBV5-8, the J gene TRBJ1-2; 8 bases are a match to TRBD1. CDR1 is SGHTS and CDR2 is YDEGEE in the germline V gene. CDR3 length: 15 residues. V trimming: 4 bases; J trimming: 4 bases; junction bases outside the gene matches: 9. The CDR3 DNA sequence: TGTGCCAGCAGCGTCCGGGACAGGACTACCTATGGCTACACCTTC. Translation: CASSVRDRTTYGYTF.

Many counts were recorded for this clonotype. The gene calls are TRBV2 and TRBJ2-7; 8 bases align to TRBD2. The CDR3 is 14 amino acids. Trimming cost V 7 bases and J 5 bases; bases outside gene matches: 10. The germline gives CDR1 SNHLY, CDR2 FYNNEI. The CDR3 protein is CASNRGGNTHEQYF. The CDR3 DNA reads TGTGCCAGCAATCGGGGGGGTAATACCCACGAGCAGTACTTC.

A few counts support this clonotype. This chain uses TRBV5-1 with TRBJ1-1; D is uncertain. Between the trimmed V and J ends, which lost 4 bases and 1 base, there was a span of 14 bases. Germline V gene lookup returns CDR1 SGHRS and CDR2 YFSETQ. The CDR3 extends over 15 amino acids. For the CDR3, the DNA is TGCGCCAGCAGCCAACTTTCACAGACGAACACTGAAGCTTTCTTT. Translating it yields CASSQLSQTNTEAFF.

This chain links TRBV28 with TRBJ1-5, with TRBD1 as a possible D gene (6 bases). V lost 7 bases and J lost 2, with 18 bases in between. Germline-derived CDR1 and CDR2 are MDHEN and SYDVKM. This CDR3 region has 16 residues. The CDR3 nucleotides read TGTGCCAGCACTAGGGACACTTGGGGGGGCAATCAGCCCCAGCATTTT. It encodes CASTRDTWGGNQPQHF.

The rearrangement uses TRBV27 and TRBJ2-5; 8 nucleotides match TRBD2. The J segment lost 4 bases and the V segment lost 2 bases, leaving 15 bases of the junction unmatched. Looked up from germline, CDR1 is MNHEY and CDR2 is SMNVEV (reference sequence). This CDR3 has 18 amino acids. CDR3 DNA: TGTGCCAGCAGTTTAAAGCCGTCGTCTAGCGGGTTTCGAGAGACCCAGTACTTC. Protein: CASSLKPSSSGFRETQYF.

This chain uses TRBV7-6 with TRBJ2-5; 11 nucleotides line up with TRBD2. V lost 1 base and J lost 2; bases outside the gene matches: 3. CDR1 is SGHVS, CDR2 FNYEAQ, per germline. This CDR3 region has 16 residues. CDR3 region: CASSLEGLAEQETQYF. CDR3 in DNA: TGTGCCAGCAGCTTAGAGGGACTAGCGGAGCAAGAGACCCAGTACTTC.

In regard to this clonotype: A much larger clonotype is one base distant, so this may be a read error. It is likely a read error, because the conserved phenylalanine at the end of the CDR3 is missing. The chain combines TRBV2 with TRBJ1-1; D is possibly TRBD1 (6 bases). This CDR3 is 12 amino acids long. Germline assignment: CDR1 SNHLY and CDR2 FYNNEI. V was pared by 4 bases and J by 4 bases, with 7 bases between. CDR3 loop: CASSGTVTEAFS. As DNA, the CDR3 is TGTGCCAGCAGTGGGACAGTCACTGAAGCTTTCTCT.

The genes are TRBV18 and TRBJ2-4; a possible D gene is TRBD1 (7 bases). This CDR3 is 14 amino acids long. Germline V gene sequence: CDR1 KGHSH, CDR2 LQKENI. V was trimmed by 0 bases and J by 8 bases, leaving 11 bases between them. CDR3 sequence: CASSPPVRGDIQYF. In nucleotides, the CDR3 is TGTGCCAGCTCACCACCGGTCAGGGGGGACATTCAGTACTTC.